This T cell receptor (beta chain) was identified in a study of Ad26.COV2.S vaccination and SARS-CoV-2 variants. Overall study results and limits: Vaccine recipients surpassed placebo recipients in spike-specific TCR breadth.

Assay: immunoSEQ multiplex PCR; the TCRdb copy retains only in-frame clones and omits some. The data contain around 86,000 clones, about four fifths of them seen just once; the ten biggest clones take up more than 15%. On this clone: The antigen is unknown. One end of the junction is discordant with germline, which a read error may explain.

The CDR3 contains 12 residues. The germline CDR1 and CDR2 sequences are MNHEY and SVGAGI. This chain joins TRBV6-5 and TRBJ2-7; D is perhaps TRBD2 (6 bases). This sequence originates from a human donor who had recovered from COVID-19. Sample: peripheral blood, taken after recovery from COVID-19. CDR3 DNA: TGTGCCGGCAGACGGGGGACCTACGAGCAGTACTTC. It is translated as CAGRRGTYEQYF.